One and the same sample provided the 21 T cell receptor beta chains below, sequenced in a study of cytomegalovirus exposure and HLA in healthy donors. The PCR was carried out with 60 Vbeta primers and 13 Jbeta primers. Clones were sequenced by immunoSEQ multiplex PCR, and TCRdb holds only the in-frame ones, with some missing. The table lists roughly 200,000 clones, 77% of them singletons, with 3.5% to 4.5% in the top ten. Sequenced input: PBMCs. All receptors come from a woman aged 60-75 years in good health and CMV-seropositive.

CDR3 sequence reads: CASSFDSSGNTIYF. The CDR3 region has the DNA TGTGCCAGCAGTTTTGACAGCTCTGGAAACACCATATATTTT. The chain uses TRBV27 and TRBJ1-3; a weak D match, TRBD1 (5 bases). The CDR3 is 14 amino acids. Looked up from germline, CDR1 is MNHEY and CDR2 is SMNVEV (reference sequence). V was shortened by 3 bases and J by 0 bases, with 6 bases between the two germline ends.

V usage is TRBV4-1 and J usage is TRBJ1-2, with 8 bases fitting TRBD1. The junction had 11 bases not matched to a gene; V was cut back by 2 bases and J by 6 bases. The CDR3 contains 16 residues. Germline V CDR1 and CDR2: MGHRA, YSYEKL. The CDR3 DNA sequence: TGCGCCAGCAGCCAACCGGGACAGGCGATTTTGAATGGCTACACCTTC. It is translated as CASSQPGQAILNGYTF.

This sequence joins TRBV6-1 and TRBJ2-7; D may be TRBD1 (5 bases). Germline V gene lookup returns CDR1 MNHNS and CDR2 SASEGT. V was pared by 8 bases and J by 3 bases, with 17 bases between. The CDR3 extends over 14 amino acids. The chain's CDR3 is CASGTREGIYEQYF. The CDR3 nucleotides read TGTGCCAGCGGTACCAGGGAAGGAATCTACGAGCAGTACTTC.

J is TRBJ1-1 and V is TRBV14, with TRBD1 matching over 8 bases. J lost 10 bases, V lost 1 base, and 2 bases had no gene match. The CDR3 length is 12 residues. Germline assignment: CDR1 SGHDN and CDR2 FVKESK. The CDR3 DNA reads TGTGCCAGCAGCCAAGGGACAGGGAGAGCTTTCTTT. This sequence encodes CASSQGTGRAFF.

This clone showed up just a few times. J is TRBJ2-5 and V is TRBV7-2, with D possibly being TRBD2 (7 bases). Germline V CDR1 and CDR2: SGHTA, FQGNSA. CDR3 length: 14 amino acids. V lost 4 bases, J lost 7 bases, and 16 bases lay in between. The CDR3 sequence: CASSSPAGGPTQYF. CDR3 bases: TGTGCCAGCAGCTCCCCCGCCGGGGGGCCGACCCAGTACTTC.

This clone has only one observation. In DNA, the CDR3 is TGTGCCAGCAGCTCCACGATGCGTCAGCCCCAGCATTTT. Residues: CASSSTMRQPQHF. The chain carries TRBV11-2 and TRBJ1-5; D ambiguous. Germline CDR1 and CDR2: SGHAT and FQNNGV. The CDR3 spans 13 residues. V dropped 4 bases and J dropped 6 bases, with 10 bases sitting between them.

This chain joins TRBV28 and TRBJ2-1; 8 bases are a match to TRBD2. This CDR3 has 15 residues. Germline V CDR1 and CDR2: MDHEN, SYDVKM. Trimming at V came to 5 bases and at J to 3 bases, leaving 6 bases not matched to a gene. The CDR3 region has the DNA TGTGCCAGCAGTCCCACGGGAGGGCGCTACAATGAGCAGTTCTTC. As protein: CASSPTGGRYNEQFF.

The chain is built from TRBV11-3 and TRBJ1-2, with 7 bases aligning to TRBD1. The length of the CDR3 is 15 residues. Germline CDR1 SGHNT, CDR2 YENEEA. V dropped 5 bases and J dropped 2; count of bases not matched to a gene: 8. In DNA form, the CDR3 reads TGTGCCAGCAGCCCTCCGACAGGGACCAACTATGGCTACACCTTC. This sequence encodes CASSPPTGTNYGYTF.

V usage is TRBV5-4 and J usage is TRBJ2-2, with a tentative D call TRBD2 (5 bases). With 5 bases removed from V and 7 bases from J, the gap between germline ends came to 21 bases. CDR3 length: 16 amino acids. The V gene's germline CDR1 is SGHNT and CDR2 YYREEE (reference sequence). The CDR3: CASREEIGRSSGELFF. The CDR3 nucleotides are TGTGCCAGCAGGGAGGAGATTGGACGGTCGAGCGGGGAGCTGTTTTTT.

The V call is TRBV7-9, the J call TRBJ1-2; 7 bases are a match to TRBD1. V dropped 4 bases and J dropped 2; count of bases not matched to a gene: 1. The germline V gene has CDR1 SEHNR and CDR2 FQNEAQ (reference sequence). This CDR3 region has 13 residues. The CDR3 coding sequence is TGTGCCAGCAGCTCACAGGGGAACTATGGCTACACCTTC. This encodes CASSSQGNYGYTF.

V and J are TRBV9 and TRBJ1-2; 8 bases match TRBD1. In germline, CDR1 is SGDLS, CDR2 YYNGEE. The CDR3 sequence is 14 residues long. V shed 4 bases and J 1 base; nucleotides not matched to a gene: 3. The DNA of the CDR3 is TGTGCCAGCAGCCGAGGACAGGGTAACTATGGCTACACCTTC. This codes for CASSRGQGNYGYTF.

This clone was seen a single time. Mismatch with germline at one junction end may stem from a read error. This rearrangement joins TRBV27 to TRBJ2-1, with 7 bases identical to TRBD1. The V gene's germline CDR1 is MNHEY and CDR2 SMNVEV (reference sequence). The CDR3 runs to 12 residues. Written as DNA, the CDR3 is TGTGCCAGCCAACCCTTAGGGGGCAGCCTGGTCTTC. Translating it yields CASQPLGGSLVF.

The chain is built from TRBV9 and TRBJ2-1; 8 bases agree with TRBD2. The junction had 3 bases not matched to a gene; V was cut back by 0 bases and J by 4 bases. Germline V lookup: CDR1 SGDLS, CDR2 YYNGEE. This CDR3 has 15 amino acids. The CDR3 sequence is CASSVGLAGYNEQFF. CDR3 DNA: TGTGCCAGCAGCGTAGGGCTAGCGGGTTACAATGAGCAGTTCTTC.

This clone occurred a few times. The rearrangement joins TRBV30 to TRBJ1-1, with TRBD1 identical over 7 bases. V was pared by 0 bases and J by 1 base, with 8 bases of the junction left unmatched. Per the germline V gene, CDR1 is GTSNPN and CDR2 is SVGIG (reference sequence). The CDR3 is 16 amino acids. CDR3 DNA sequence: TGTGCCTGGAGTGTACTGTCAGGGGGAGCGAACACTGAAGCTTTCTTT. It encodes CAWSVLSGGANTEAFF.

This clone was detected once. V is TRBV7-3 and J is TRBJ1-2; TRBD1 matches at 7 bases. The germline gives CDR1 SGHTA, CDR2 FQGTGA. The CDR3 spans 18 residues. The V segment lost 5 bases and the J segment 0 bases; nucleotides outside the gene matches: 15. CDR3 amino acids: CASSRGGDRQSANYGYTF. CDR3 in DNA: TGTGCCAGCAGCCGCGGGGGGGACAGACAGTCTGCTAACTATGGCTACACCTTC. The full variable domain, with the rest looked up from reference TRBV7-3 and TRBJ1-2, is GAGVSQTPSNKVTEKGKYVELRCDPISGHTALYWYRQSLGQGPEFLIYFQGTGAADDSGLPNDRFFAVRPEGSVSTLKIQRTERGDSAVYLCASSRGGDRQSANYGYTFGSGTRLTVV.

This rearrangement joins TRBV15 to TRBJ1-4; TRBD1 might be the D (5 bases). Trimming took off 5 bases at V and 5 bases at J, with 9 bases between the two ends. CDR3 length: 13 residues. Germline V gene data show CDR1 as LNHNV and CDR2 as YYDKDF (reference sequence). CDR3: CATSAGPNEKLFF. DNA of the CDR3: TGTGCCACCAGCGCGGGGCCGAATGAAAAACTGTTTTTT.

The chain couples TRBV7-7 to TRBJ1-4; a weak D match, TRBD1 (6 bases). The CDR3 loop spans 15 amino acids. Per germline, CDR1 SSHAT and CDR2 FNYEAQ (reference sequence). The CDR3 here is CAQHRPGTRSEKLFF. The CDR3, as DNA: TGTGCTCAACACCGCCCCGGGACAAGATCTGAAAAACTGTTTTTT.

V gene TRBV2 combines with J gene TRBJ1-5; a possible D gene is TRBD1 (5 bases). The germline V gene has CDR1 SNHLY and CDR2 FYNNEI. The CDR3 totals 14 residues. V was shortened by 6 bases and J by 3 bases, with 12 bases between the two germline ends. The DNA of the CDR3 is TGTGCCAGCAGCGTTACAGGAACCAATCAGCCCCAGCATTTT. Its protein product is CASSVTGTNQPQHF.

V is TRBV11-3 and J is TRBJ2-3, with 10 bases fitting TRBD1. Germline CDR1 reads SGHNT; CDR2 reads YENEEA. The V and J ends lost 6 bases and 4 bases, in that order; junction bases with no gene match: 10. There are 16 residues in the CDR3. The CDR3 nucleotides read TGTGCCAGCAGTTCCACGGGACAGGGGAGCGCAGATACGCAGTATTTT. Protein sequence: CASSSTGQGSADTQYF. Full variable domain (outside the CDR3, taken from reference TRBV11-3 and TRBJ2-3): EAGVVQSPRYKIIEKKQPVAFWCNPISGHNTLYWYLQNLGQGPELLIRYENEEAVDDSQLPKDRFSAERLKGVDSTLKIQPAELGDSAVYLCASSSTGQGSADTQYFGPGTRLTVL.

The CDR3 bases are TGTGCCAGCAGTTACCAATCTGGGGCCAACGTCCTGACTTTC. Its protein is CASSYQSGANVLTF. This rearrangement joins TRBV6-5 to TRBJ2-6; D gene uncertain. Trimming cost V 2 bases and J 1 base, with 3 bases left between them. The CDR3 extends over 14 amino acids. Germline loops: CDR1 MNHEY, CDR2 SVGAGI.

The V call is TRBV29-1, the J call TRBJ2-3; maybe TRBD2 (5 bases). Germline V gene sequence: CDR1 SQVTM, CDR2 ANQGSEA. CDR3 size: 14 residues. Trimming removed 6 bases at V and 2 bases at J, with 15 bases between. CDR3 amino acids: CSVGGGFHTDTQYF. The CDR3 DNA reads as TGCAGCGTCGGAGGTGGTTTTCACACAGATACGCAGTATTTT.